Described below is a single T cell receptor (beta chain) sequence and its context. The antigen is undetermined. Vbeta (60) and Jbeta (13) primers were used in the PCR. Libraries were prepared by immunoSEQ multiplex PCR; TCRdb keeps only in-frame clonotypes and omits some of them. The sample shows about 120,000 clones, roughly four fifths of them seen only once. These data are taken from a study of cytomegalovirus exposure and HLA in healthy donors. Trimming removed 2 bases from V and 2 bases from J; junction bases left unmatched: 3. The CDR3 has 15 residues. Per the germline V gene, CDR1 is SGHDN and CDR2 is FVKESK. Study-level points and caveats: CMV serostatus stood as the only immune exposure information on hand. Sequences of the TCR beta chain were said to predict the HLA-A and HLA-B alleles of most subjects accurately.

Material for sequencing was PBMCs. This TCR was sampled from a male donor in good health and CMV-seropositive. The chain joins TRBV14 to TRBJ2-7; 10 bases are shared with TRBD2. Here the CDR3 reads CASSQRSGRAYEQYF. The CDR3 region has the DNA TGTGCCAGCAGCCAAAGAAGCGGGAGGGCCTACGAGCAGTACTTC. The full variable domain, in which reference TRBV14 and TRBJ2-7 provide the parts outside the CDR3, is EAGVTQFPSHSVIEKGQTVTLRCDPISGHDNLYWYRRVMGKEIKFLLHFVKESKQDESGMPNNRFLAERTGGTYSTLKVQPAELEDSGVYFCASSQRSGRAYEQYFGPGTRLTVT.